One and the same sample provided the 29 T cell receptor beta chains below, sequenced in a study of graft-versus-host responses after intestinal transplantation. Data came from immunoSEQ multiplex PCR; TCRdb stores just in-frame clones and leaves some out. The data hold about 90,000 clones, with around 83% observed a single time. What these receptors recognize is not known. Sequenced here: unstimulated CD8+ T cells sorted from spleen or lymph node cells, sampled before intestinal transplant. Every receptor here comes from a human donor who received an intestinal transplant.

The V call is TRBV6-6, the J call TRBJ1-1, with D possibly matching TRBD1 (6 bases). Germline loops: CDR1 MNHNY, CDR2 SVGAGI (reference sequence). CDR3 length: 16 amino acids. Trimming stripped 6 bases from V and 0 bases from J, with 17 bases between. The CDR3 loop reads CASSIQGFGMNTEAFF. The DNA for the CDR3 is TGTGCCAGCAGCATACAGGGTTTCGGTATGAACACTGAAGCTTTCTTT.

The chain recombines TRBV28 with TRBJ2-7; 8 positions agree with TRBD2. Germline CDR1 is MDHEN and CDR2 is SYDVKM. This CDR3 region has 15 residues. V shed 2 bases, J shed 2 bases, and the junction held 5 bases outside the gene matches. Here the CDR3 DNA reads TGTGCCAGCAGTTTACTACTAGCGGAGACCTACGAGCAGTACTTC. Its protein is CASSLLLAETYEQYF.

This clone was picked up one time. This chain uses TRBV14 with TRBJ2-7; TRBD1 aligns across 7 bases. Per germline, CDR1 SGHDN and CDR2 FVKESK. The CDR3 covers 14 residues. The trim removed 0 bases at V and 2 bases at J, leaving 1 base unmatched. In nucleotides, the CDR3 is TGTGCCAGCAGCCAAGATGGACAGGCCTACGAGCAGTACTTC. This gives the protein CASSQDGQAYEQYF.

V usage is TRBV30 and J usage is TRBJ2-1; 8 bases fit TRBD2. The CDR3 has 13 residues. Germline V gene lookup returns CDR1 GTSNPN and CDR2 SVGIG (reference sequence). J was trimmed by 9 bases and V by 0 bases; bases with no gene match: 4. The DNA for the CDR3 is TGTGCCTGGAGTGTAAGCGGGGGCGGTGAGCAGTTCTTC. Protein sequence: CAWSVSGGGEQFF.

CDR3 bases: TGTGCCACCAGCAGAGATCGGGGGAGCGGGGAGGCAGATACGCAGTATTTT. Translation: CATSRDRGSGEADTQYF. V usage is TRBV15 and J usage is TRBJ2-3; 7 bases match TRBD2. This CDR3 is 17 amino acids long. V lost 0 bases to trimming and J lost 4 bases; unmatched junction nucleotides: 10. CDR1 is LNHNV and CDR2 is YYDKDF in the germline V gene (reference sequence).

This rearrangement joins TRBV6-1 to TRBJ2-5, with no clear D. This CDR3 spans 14 amino acids. CDR1 is MNHNS, CDR2 SASEGT, per germline. V lost 4 bases to trimming and J lost 1 base, with 10 bases between them. The CDR3 sequence is CASSGPRRQETQYF. CDR3 nucleotide sequence: TGTGCCAGCAGTGGTCCAAGACGCCAAGAGACCCAGTACTTC.

The J gene is TRBJ2-7, the V gene TRBV5-8; the D is unclear. The germline gives CDR1 SGHTS, CDR2 YDEGEE. Trimming left V 4 bases short and J 3 bases short, with 8 bases between. This CDR3 region has 12 residues. The CDR3 coding sequence is TGTGCCAGCAGCCCGTACCTCTACGAGCAGTACTTC. Translated, it gives CASSPYLYEQYF.

A word on this clone: At one of its ends the junction is not consistent with the germline gene, which may arise from a read error. The same CDR3 is also encoded by other DNA sequences in this sample. The V and J genes are TRBV23-1 and TRBJ1-6, with D possibly TRBD1 on 5 matching bases. TRBV23-1 is an ORF for which the function is uncertain. This CDR3 is built from 17 residues. CDR3 residues: CASNLWGSSSYNSPLHF. The CDR3 nucleotides read TGCGCCAGCAACCTATGGGGGTCTAGCTCCTATAATTCACCCCTTCACTTT.

This clone showed up just a few times. The chain carries TRBV15 and TRBJ2-7; D is possibly TRBD1 (6 bases). The V gene's germline CDR1 is LNHNV and CDR2 YYDKDF (reference sequence). CDR3 length: 13 amino acids. The ends were cut back, 5 bases at V and 2 bases at J, with 10 bases in the middle. This chain's CDR3 is CATSPTGPYEQYF. CDR3 bases: TGTGCCACCAGCCCGACAGGCCCCTACGAGCAGTACTTC.

The V and J genes are TRBV11-2 and TRBJ2-7, with TRBD1 matching 7 bases. J was trimmed by 3 bases and V by 6 bases; bases with no gene match: 8. The CDR3 runs 14 residues. From germline, CDR1 is SGHAT and CDR2 FQNNGV. The CDR3 reads CASRIDRADYEQYF. CDR3 bases: TGTGCCAGCAGAATCGACAGGGCCGACTACGAGCAGTACTTC.

The chain couples TRBV30 to TRBJ2-5, with TRBD2 as a possible D gene (6 bases). CDR3 length equals 15 residues. CDR1 is GTSNPN and CDR2 is SVGIG in the germline V gene (reference sequence). Trimming removed 1 base at V and 5 bases at J, with 17 bases between. The CDR3 coding sequence is TGTGCCTGGAGTGCTATAGGAGGGGACGGGGAGACCCAGTACTTC. Its protein product is CAWSAIGGDGETQYF.

This clone was observed a single time. The gene calls are TRBV5-5 and TRBJ2-1; the D is unclear. The CDR3 runs 11 residues. V was clipped by 4 bases and J by 10 bases, with 9 bases between them. Germline CDR1 is SGHKS and CDR2 is YYEKEE (reference sequence). The CDR3 coding sequence is TGTGCCAGCAGCCCTTTGGGCGAGCAGTTCTTC. It is translated as CASSPLGEQFF.

V usage is TRBV28 and J usage is TRBJ2-7; 10 positions match TRBD1. Germline trimming cut 3 bases from V and 3 bases from J; bases unmatched to any gene: 5. This CDR3 is 15 amino acids long. Germline V lookup: CDR1 MDHEN, CDR2 SYDVKM. The chain's CDR3 is CASSFLDRGFYEQYF. DNA of the CDR3: TGTGCCAGCAGTTTCCTGGACAGGGGGTTCTACGAGCAGTACTTC. Full variable domain (remainder filled in from reference TRBV28 and TRBJ2-7): DVKVTQSSRYLVKRTGEKVFLECVQDMDHENMFWYRQDPGLGLRLIYFSYDVKMKEKGDIPEGYSVSREKKERFSLILESASTNQTSMYLCASSFLDRGFYEQYFGPGTRLTVT.

This chain links TRBV5-1 with TRBJ2-1, with 8 bases fitting TRBD2. Losses at the gene ends were 0 bases for V and 4 bases for J; bases not matched to a gene: 6. The CDR3 is made up of 16 amino acids. Looked up from germline, CDR1 is SGHRS and CDR2 is YFSETQ. DNA for the CDR3: TGCGCCAGCAGCTTGGAGAGGACTAGCAGGTACAATGAGCAGTTCTTC. It translates to CASSLERTSRYNEQFF.

The rearrangement links TRBV6-1 to TRBJ2-2, with D perhaps matching TRBD2 (6 bases). Trimming pared 9 bases from V and 4 bases from J, leaving 12 bases between. The CDR3 runs 13 residues. The germline CDR1 and CDR2 sequences are MNHNS and SASEGT. CDR3 region: CASQGRSTGELFF. Here the CDR3 DNA reads TGTGCCAGTCAAGGGAGGTCCACCGGGGAGCTGTTTTTT.

The chain has TRBV19 and TRBJ2-1; TRBD1 might be the D (7 bases). The germline CDR1 and CDR2 sequences are LNHDA and SQIVND (reference sequence). CDR3 length: 13 residues. V dropped 8 bases and J dropped 6 bases, with 14 bases sitting between them. This CDR3 reads CASRQGEVNEQFF. CDR3 sequence (DNA): TGTGCCAGTCGGCAGGGGGAGGTCAATGAGCAGTTCTTC.

The CDR3 DNA sequence: TGTGCCAGCAGTACCGCATTAGCGGGAACCGGCTACGAGCAGTACTTC. Amino acids: CASSTALAGTGYEQYF. This rearrangement joins TRBV28 to TRBJ2-7, with TRBD2 matching over 8 bases. V dropped 5 bases and J dropped 3; count of bases not matched to a gene: 12. Germline CDR1 MDHEN, CDR2 SYDVKM. The CDR3 length is 16 residues.

The V call is TRBV13, the J call TRBJ2-5, with 7 bases identical to TRBD2. The CDR3 is made up of 15 amino acids. Germline trimming cut 2 bases from V and 2 bases from J; bases unmatched to any gene: 5. The V gene's germline CDR1 is PRHDT and CDR2 FYEKMQ (reference sequence). In nucleotides, the CDR3 is TGTGCCAGCAGCTTACGTGCGGGGGTACAAGAGACCCAGTACTTC. Encoded protein: CASSLRAGVQETQYF.

V usage is TRBV5-6 and J usage is TRBJ2-3; 13 nucleotides align to TRBD2. The CDR3 is 17 amino acids. V dropped 2 bases and J dropped 5; count of bases not matched to a gene: 8. Germline V gives CDR1 SGHDT, CDR2 YYEEEE. The CDR3 protein is CASSFGTSGVQGDTQYF. As DNA, the CDR3 is TGTGCCAGCAGCTTCGGGACTAGCGGGGTTCAGGGAGATACGCAGTATTTT.

V gene TRBV6-5 combines with J gene TRBJ2-5, with a tentative D call TRBD1 (5 bases). Germline-derived CDR1 and CDR2 are MNHEY and SVGAGI. Trimming removed 2 bases at V and 5 bases at J, with 15 bases between. The CDR3 loop spans 15 amino acids. The CDR3 bases are TGTGCCAGCAGTTACCGGCAGGGTGTGGGGGAGACCCAGTACTTC. It specifies CASSYRQGVGETQYF.

The CDR3 DNA reads as TGTGCCAGCAGTTACTTCCCGGTGAATGAGCAGTTCTTC. This codes for CASSYFPVNEQFF. The chain combines TRBV6-6 with TRBJ2-1, with D unresolved. The CDR3 runs 13 residues. CDR1 MNHNY and CDR2 SVGAGI come from the germline V gene (reference sequence). V was clipped by 1 base and J by 7 bases, with 8 bases between them.

The J gene is TRBJ2-7, the V gene TRBV5-1, with D maybe TRBD1 (5 bases). With 0 bases removed from V and 0 bases from J, the gap between germline ends came to 10 bases. The V gene's germline CDR1 is SGHRS and CDR2 YFSETQ. The CDR3 sequence is 15 residues long. CDR3 sequence: CASSLVDTSSYEQYF. The CDR3 bases are TGCGCCAGCAGCTTGGTGGACACGAGCTCCTACGAGCAGTACTTC.

This sequence joins TRBV27 and TRBJ1-1; perhaps TRBD1 as D (5 bases). Germline values: CDR1 MNHEY, CDR2 SMNVEV (reference sequence). Trimming took 2 bases from V and 5 from J, leaving 15 bases between them. The CDR3 is 15 amino acids. The CDR3 sequence is CASSLTAGTGTEAFF. As DNA, the CDR3 is TGTGCCAGCAGTTTAACAGCAGGGACGGGTACTGAAGCTTTCTTT.

This clone was observed once. The chain links TRBV19 to TRBJ1-1, with D unresolved. Between the trimmed V and J ends, which lost 6 bases and 1 base, there was a span of 15 bases. Per the germline V gene, CDR1 is LNHDA and CDR2 is SQIVND (reference sequence). The CDR3 is 15 amino acids. The CDR3 DNA sequence: TGTGCCAGTAGCAAGATCGAGGGCTCGAACACTGAAGCTTTCTTT. Translation gives CASSKIEGSNTEAFF. The full variable domain, in which reference TRBV19 and TRBJ1-1 provide the parts outside the CDR3, is DGGITQSPKYLFRKEGQNVTLSCEQNLNHDAMYWYRQDPGQGLRLIYYSQIVNDFQKGDIAEGYSVSREKKESFPLTVTSAQKNPTAFYLCASSKIEGSNTEAFFGQGTRLTVV.

The chain combines TRBV13 with TRBJ2-2; 9 bases align to TRBD2. J lost 8 bases, V lost 5 bases, and 9 bases had no gene match. Germline loops: CDR1 PRHDT, CDR2 FYEKMQ (reference sequence). This CDR3 spans 15 amino acids. The CDR3 DNA reads as TGTGCCAGCAGCGGGCCGGCGGGGGGGCCGGGGGAGCTGTTTTTT. Translated: CASSGPAGGPGELFF.

V gene TRBV28 combines with J gene TRBJ2-1, with 10 bases aligning to TRBD2. Germline-derived CDR1 and CDR2 are MDHEN and SYDVKM. This CDR3 has 15 residues. The V and J ends lost 6 bases and 3 bases, in that order; junction bases with no gene match: 5. CDR3 in amino acids: CASRPTSGDYNEQFF. In nucleotides, the CDR3 is TGTGCCAGCAGGCCTACTAGCGGGGACTACAATGAGCAGTTCTTC.

The V gene is TRBV9, the J gene TRBJ2-1; TRBD2 agrees at 9 bases. Trimming at V came to 0 bases and at J to 4 bases, leaving 5 bases not matched to a gene. Germline loops: CDR1 SGDLS, CDR2 YYNGEE. The CDR3 runs 16 residues. CDR3 DNA sequence: TGTGCCAGCAGCGTAGCTTGGGGACTAGCTTACAATGAGCAGTTCTTC. Amino acids: CASSVAWGLAYNEQFF.

The rearrangement uses TRBV7-8 and TRBJ2-3, with TRBD2 matching 16 bases. The CDR3 covers 17 residues. The V and J ends lost 3 bases and 4 bases, in that order; junction bases with no gene match: 4. Per germline, CDR1 SGHVS and CDR2 FQNEAQ. In DNA, the CDR3 is TGTGCCAGCAGCTTGGCGGGACTAGCGGGAGGGGCAGATACGCAGTATTTT. Protein product: CASSLAGLAGGADTQYF.

This chain links TRBV19 with TRBJ2-3; no firm D call. The V gene lost 4 bases and the J gene lost 2 bases, with 7 bases spanning the gap. The CDR3 covers 13 residues. The V gene's germline CDR1 is LNHDA and CDR2 SQIVND (reference sequence). DNA of the CDR3: TGTGCCAGTAGTAGGGTGCCCACAGATACGCAGTATTTT. This translates into CASSRVPTDTQYF.